This T cell receptor (beta chain) comes out of a study of cytomegalovirus exposure and HLA in healthy donors. Overall study: Earlier, 95 million to 130 million unique TCR beta sequences were recovered from 200 million or so T cells by an analysis. There were more than 350 genotyped donors. Of these, 81% fell in the genetic ancestry cluster associated with self-reported Caucasian donors.

The ends were cut back, 1 base at V and 2 bases at J, with 11 bases in the middle. Germline CDR1 is MNHNY and CDR2 is SVGAGI (reference sequence). This CDR3 is 15 amino acids long. PCR employed 60 Vbeta and 13 Jbeta primers. Using immunoSEQ multiplex PCR, the repertoire was profiled, and TCRdb retains in-frame clones only, with some absent. Here the sample spans approximately 93,000 clones, 82% being singletons. Findings and caveats of the study: A later analysis reportedly found that, within productive TCRs, an Asian-associated ancestry cluster had fewer N-insertions than the mean observed across the approximately 700 donors. Researchers reported from a later analysis that most CMV-associated TCR beta chains appeared HLA-restricted.

Turning to this clone: As yet, its antigen is unknown.

Sequencing input: PBMCs. This chain links TRBV6-6 with TRBJ1-1; D may be TRBD1 (5 bases). The sequence was collected from a man in his fifties in good health and CMV-seronegative. The CDR3 sequence is CASSYYTGANTEAFF. CDR3 DNA sequence: TGTGCCAGCAGTTACTACACAGGTGCAAACACTGAAGCTTTCTTT.